These 6 T cell receptor beta chains were all obtained from the same sample, sequenced in a study of patients and donors after allogeneic stem cell transplantation (TCRdb year 2020). The library was prepared using RT-PCR. Sequencing used a NextSeq 550. TCRdb took the public reads, trimmed them with fastp at Q25, ran MiXCR for clone calling and kept in-frame beta chains. Here each entry gathers all rows of one CDR3 protein and keeps the most common genes and DNA. In all, the sample holds some 880,000 distinct CDR3 sequences, and 18% of those were seen once. The ten largest clonotypes hold about 6% of the sample. The sequenced sample consisted of blood, either unsorted or a sorted T cell fraction (not recorded which). The source of these receptors is a human donor who was either an allogeneic HSCT recipient or a stem cell or donor lymphocyte infusion donor (not recorded which). It is not recorded whose cells these are; they may come from a transplant donor.

The V call is TRBV5-1, the J call TRBJ1-1; 7 nucleotides align to TRBD1. Germline V gene sequence: CDR1 SGHRS, CDR2 YFSETQ. V was clipped by 1 base and J by 3 bases; unmatched bases: 9. The CDR3 has 16 residues. CDR3 in amino acids: CASSLRPGGTDTEAFF. The DNA for the CDR3 is TGCGCCAGCAGCTTGCGCCCAGGGGGGACGGACACTGAAGCTTTCTTT.

The chain combines TRBV15 with TRBJ2-7; D may be TRBD1 (6 bases). The germline CDR1 and CDR2 sequences are LNHNV and YYDKDF (reference sequence). The V gene lost 0 bases and the J gene lost 4 bases, with 13 bases spanning the gap. The CDR3 has 15 amino acids. The CDR3 nucleotides read TGTGCCACCAGCAGAGATTCAGGGGTTGGATACGAGCAGTACTTC. Amino acid sequence: CATSRDSGVGYEQYF.

This rearrangement joins TRBV5-1 to TRBJ1-4, with 12 bases aligning to TRBD1. The CDR3 spans 17 residues. The germline V gene encodes CDR1 SGHRS and CDR2 YFSETQ. J lost 6 bases, V lost 5 bases, and 11 bases had no gene match. The CDR3 nucleotides read TGCGCCAGCAGTTCCGGGACAGGGGGCGCCGTTTATGAAAAACTGTTTTTT. This encodes CASSSGTGGAVYEKLFF.

The chain employs TRBV19 and TRBJ2-2, with a tentative D call TRBD1 (7 bases). CDR1 LNHDA and CDR2 SQIVND come from the germline V gene (reference sequence). The CDR3 loop spans 14 amino acids. The V gene lost 9 bases and the J gene lost 3 bases, with 14 bases spanning the gap. CDR3 region: CASGQGGDTGELFF. The CDR3 DNA reads TGTGCCAGCGGTCAGGGGGGTGACACCGGGGAGCTGTTTTTT.

The chain carries TRBV6-5 and TRBJ1-1; the D is unclear. Between the trimmed V and J ends, which lost 0 bases and 6 bases, there was a span of 14 bases. There are 15 residues in the CDR3. The V gene's germline CDR1 is MNHEY and CDR2 SVGAGI. In DNA form, the CDR3 reads TGTGCCAGCAGTTACTCTTTTAACGATGGGGCTGAAGCTTTCTTT. Its protein product is CASSYSFNDGAEAFF.

The chain is built from TRBV11-2 and TRBJ2-7; D may be TRBD1 (5 bases). The CDR3 spans 11 residues. Per germline, CDR1 SGHAT and CDR2 FQNNGV. Trimming removed 1 base at V and 12 bases at J, with 10 bases between. The DNA of the CDR3 is TGTGCCAGCAGCTTAGTTGGGGCATGGTACTTC. Amino acid sequence: CASSLVGAWYF.